The rows below give T cell receptor beta chains drawn from one sample of a study of PD-1 blockade in classical Hodgkin lymphoma. Profiled with immunoSEQ multiplex PCR; TCRdb holds only in-frame clones, not every one. The table includes about 15,000 clones, 90% detected once. The sample comprised peripheral blood mononuclear cells (PBMCs). The receptors shown here come from a human donor with classical Hodgkin lymphoma. Each CDR3 is given with its conserved first and last residue. The D gene is left open where the match is weak. Part of the rows lack a size; the others show once, few, many or a class for expanded clones.

>TRBJ2-1|TRBD2|TRBV10-1|.
TGCGCCACCCAGCGGGATGTGAGGAATGAGCAGTTCTTC
CATQRDVRNEQFF
>TRBJ2-3|TRBD2|TRBV28|.
TGTGCCAGCAGTTCACCAGGACGGGAGGGCCGCACAGATACGCAGTATTTT
CASSSPGREGRTDTQYF
>TRBJ2-5|.|TRBV7-2|few
TGTGCCAGCAGTTGGGGCCAAGAGACCCAGTACTTC
CASSWGQETQYF
>TRBJ1-4|.|TRBV28|.
TGTGCCAGCAGCACCCCGGTTAGGGAGGAAAAACTGTTTTTT
CASSTPVREEKLFF
>TRBJ1-5|.|TRBV5-3|.
TGTGCCGGCTGTGGGCGGCTCAATCAGCCCCAGCATTTT
CAGCGRLNQPQHF
>TRBJ1-3|.|TRBV4-1|.
TGCGCCAGCAGCCAAGACCCGGGGAATCGGGGAAACACCATATATTTT
CASSQDPGNRGNTIYF
>TRBJ1-1|.|TRBV18|once
TGTGCCAGCTCACTGGGACCCCTCGGGGAAGCTTTCTTT
CASSLGPLGEAFF
>TRBJ1-1|.|TRBV6-5|.
TGTGCCAGCAGTTACACAGTCATGAACACTGAAGCTTTCTTT
CASSYTVMNTEAFF
>TRBJ2-2|TRBD2|TRBV11-2|.
TGTGCCAGCAGCCTCGGGCGAGGGAGGGAGTGGGCCGGGGAGCTGTTTTTT
CASSLGRGREWAGELFF
>TRBJ2-5|.|TRBV9|once
TGTGCCAGCAGCGAGGCCCCCGGACAGCCTCAAGAGACCCAGTACTTC
CASSEAPGQPQETQYF
>TRBJ2-1|.|TRBV6-1|.
TGTGCCAGCAGTGAAGCCTCAGGTGACGGGGGCGATGAGCAGTTCTTC
CASSEASGDGGDEQFF
>TRBJ2-7|.|TRBV5-1|.
TGCGCCAGCAGGAGGGGCGGATCCTACGAGCAGTACTTC
CASRRGGSYEQYF
>TRBJ2-2|.|TRBV7-6|.
TGTGCCAGCAGCTTAGATCCCCCGTCCAGAGCGAACACCGGGGAGCTGTTTTTT
CASSLDPPSRANTGELFF
>TRBJ1-2|.|TRBV5-6|.
TGTGCCAGCAGCTTGGTTCCGACCGAATATGGCTACACCTTC
CASSLVPTEYGYTF